The 18 T cell receptor beta chains in this list originate from one sample, sequenced in a study of neurological immune-mediated disorders. Each CDR3 protein is one row after TCRdb ran MiXCR on the 5' RACE reads. The data show about 46,000 distinct CDR3 sequences, under 2% seen once. The sample consisted of PBMCs. The receptors were gathered from a woman in her thirties or forties with multiple sclerosis.

This clonotype was picked up many times. CDR3 sequence: CSAGDRSTDTQYF. CDR3 sequence (DNA): TGCAGTGCCGGGGACCGCTCCACAGATACGCAGTATTTT. The chain joins TRBV20-1 to TRBJ2-3; perhaps D is TRBD1 or TRBD2 (5 bases each). The ends were cut back, 6 bases at V and 2 bases at J, with 12 bases in the middle. Per the germline V gene, CDR1 is DFQATT and CDR2 is SNEGSKA (reference sequence). This CDR3 has 13 residues.

This clonotype was seen many times. The V call is TRBV9, the J call TRBJ2-7, with 9 bases lining up with TRBD1. The germline gives CDR1 SGDLS, CDR2 YYNGEE. The CDR3 has 15 residues. Trimming removed 1 base from V and 2 bases from J; junction bases left unmatched: 4. The CDR3 DNA is TGTGCCAGCAGCGTATCAACAGGGGGCCCCTACGAGCAGTACTTC. It encodes CASSVSTGGPYEQYF.

This clonotype was counted many times. The CDR3 DNA follows: TGTGCCAGCAGCTTGGAACAGGGGTTAGCGGGCGACGAGCAGTACTTC. Its protein product is CASSLEQGLAGDEQYF. The chain uses TRBV11-2 and TRBJ2-7, with D perhaps matching TRBD1 or TRBD2 (7 bases each). Trimming stripped 3 bases from V and 5 bases from J, with 20 bases between. CDR1 SGHAT and CDR2 FQNNGV come from the germline V gene. The CDR3 consists of 16 residues.

This clonotype came up many times. The rearrangement joins TRBV5-1 to TRBJ2-4; no clear D gene. With 0 bases removed from V and 10 bases from J, the gap between germline ends came to 17 bases. This CDR3 region has 15 residues. Germline V lookup: CDR1 SGHRS, CDR2 YFSETQ. CDR3 nucleotide sequence: TGCGCCAGCAGCTTGGGATCTGCTCCAGTGGGGATTCAGTACTTC. This gives the protein CASSLGSAPVGIQYF.

This clonotype was counted ten times or more. This rearrangement joins TRBV5-1 to TRBJ1-2; D gene uncertain. Germline V gene lookup returns CDR1 SGHRS and CDR2 YFSETQ. CDR3 length: 15 residues. V was clipped by 0 bases and J by 2 bases, with 11 bases between them. CDR3 loop: CASSLAEGLNYGYTF. The DNA of the CDR3 is TGCGCCAGCAGCTTGGCGGAGGGTTTGAACTATGGCTACACCTTC.

This clonotype was recorded at least ten times. The V gene is TRBV27, the J gene TRBJ2-7, with D possibly TRBD1 on 5 matching bases. Trimming took off 2 bases at V and 1 base at J, with 6 bases between the two ends. The germline V gene encodes CDR1 MNHEY and CDR2 SMNVEV (reference sequence). The CDR3 runs to 13 residues. The CDR3 reads CASSLRGSYEQYF. The CDR3 DNA reads as TGTGCCAGCAGTTTAAGGGGATCCTACGAGCAGTACTTC.

This clonotype was seen repeatedly, ten times or more. The chain recombines TRBV20-1 with TRBJ2-7; 10 bases map to TRBD1. V was pared by 4 bases and J by 3 bases, with 3 bases of the junction left unmatched. Germline-derived CDR1 and CDR2 are DFQATT and SNEGSKA (reference sequence). This CDR3 has 13 amino acids. This chain's CDR3 is CSAKDRGYYEQYF. The DNA for the CDR3 is TGCAGTGCTAAGGACAGGGGGTACTACGAGCAGTACTTC.

The gene calls are TRBV21-1 and TRBJ2-7; the DNA was not compared with TRBD1, the D call given in the table. TRBV21-1 is termed a pseudogene. The CDR3 length is 15 residues. Written as DNA, the CDR3 is TGTGCCAGCAGCAGTAGACAGGTACTTACCTACGAGCAGTACTTC. It translates to CASSSRQVLTYEQYF.

Turning to this clonotype: A read error may account for a junction end that differs from germline. This chain links TRBV9 with TRBJ2-3; the D gene is possibly TRBD2 (6 bases). The CDR3 length is 15 residues. The germline CDR1 and CDR2 sequences are SGDLS and YYNGEE. The CDR3 sequence is CVSTIDTTSTGTQYF. The CDR3 nucleotides read TGTGTCAGCACCATAGACACTACTAGCACAGGTACGCAGTATTTT. Using reference TRBV9 and TRBJ2-3 for the parts outside the CDR3, the full variable domain is DSGVTQTPKHLITATGQRVTLRCSPRSGDLSVYWYQQSLDQGLQFLIQYYNGEERAKGNILERFSAQQFPDLHSELNLSSLELGDSALYFCVSTIDTTSTGTQYFGPGTRLTVL.

This clonotype was counted ten times or more. This chain joins TRBV7-9 and TRBJ2-7, with D tentatively TRBD1 (6 bases). Germline-derived CDR1 and CDR2 are SEHNR and FQNEAQ (reference sequence). The CDR3 spans 13 residues. The ends were cut back, 1 base at V and 3 bases at J, with 7 bases in the middle. Here the CDR3 DNA reads TGTGCCAGCAGCTTAGTAGGGGGCTACGAGCAGTACTTC. Amino acids: CASSLVGGYEQYF.

This clonotype was seen many times. The rearrangement uses TRBV4-1 and TRBJ2-1; 8 bases are a match to TRBD2. The germline CDR1 and CDR2 sequences are MGHRA and YSYEKL. The CDR3 runs 14 residues. Losses at the gene ends were 1 base for V and 7 bases for J; bases not matched to a gene: 3. The CDR3: CASSQGLAFNEQFF. The CDR3 DNA sequence: TGCGCCAGCAGCCAAGGACTAGCGTTTAATGAGCAGTTCTTC.

This clonotype was recorded many times. The V and J genes are TRBV4-1 and TRBJ1-6; D is undetermined. The V gene's germline CDR1 is MGHRA and CDR2 YSYEKL. V dropped 3 bases and J dropped 7 bases, with 10 bases sitting between them. The CDR3 is made up of 14 amino acids. The CDR3 protein is CASSHPGVNSPLHF. CDR3 coding DNA: TGCGCCAGCAGCCATCCTGGAGTGAATTCACCCCTCCACTTT.

This clonotype was found many times. This chain links TRBV4-1 with TRBJ2-7, with 9 nucleotides matching TRBD1. CDR1 and CDR2 from the germline V gene are MGHRA and YSYEKL. CDR3 length equals 16 residues. With 1 base clipped from V and 2 bases from J, the junction kept 6 bases outside the gene matches. CDR3 in amino acids: CASSQVGTGSPYEQYF. DNA for the CDR3: TGCGCCAGCAGCCAAGTGGGGACAGGGAGTCCCTACGAGCAGTACTTC.

This clonotype was seen repeatedly, ten times or more. The chain has TRBV18 and TRBJ2-3; D may match TRBD1 or TRBD2 (5 bases each). This CDR3 is 13 amino acids long. Trimming cost V 3 bases and J 5 bases, with 9 bases left between them. Germline V gene sequence: CDR1 KGHSH, CDR2 LQKENI. DNA of the CDR3: TGTGCCAGCTCACCGGGACCTCGAGATACGCAGTATTTT. It translates to CASSPGPRDTQYF.

In its sample, this clonotype was seen many times. The rearrangement uses TRBV20-1 and TRBJ1-3; D possibly corresponds to TRBD1 (5 bases). CDR1 and CDR2 (germline): DFQATT, SNEGSKA (reference sequence). The CDR3 consists of 14 residues. Trimming removed 1 base at V and 4 bases at J, with 11 bases between. CDR3 nucleotide sequence: TGCAGTGCTAGAGCAGGGTCTGAGGGAAACACCATATATTTT. It is translated as CSARAGSEGNTIYF.

This clonotype was observed at least ten times. The CDR3 DNA follows: TGTGCCAGCAGCTTATTTCTCCGTAGTGAAGCTTTCTTT. This translates into CASSLFLRSEAFF. This chain links TRBV7-8 with TRBJ1-1; D uncertain. V dropped 2 bases and J dropped 7 bases, with 11 bases sitting between them. Germline V gene lookup returns CDR1 SGHVS and CDR2 FQNEAQ. The CDR3 extends over 13 amino acids.

This clonotype was seen ten or more times. The genes are TRBV6-5 and TRBJ1-3; perhaps TRBD1 as D (5 bases). CDR3 length equals 15 residues. The germline CDR1 and CDR2 sequences are MNHEY and SVGAGI. V lost 5 bases and J lost 4, with 15 bases in between. The CDR3 is CASSLYGTTGNTIYF. CDR3 nucleotides: TGTGCCAGCAGTCTATACGGGACTACAGGAAACACCATATATTTT.

This clonotype was counted at least ten times. The chain recombines TRBV5-1 with TRBJ1-5; TRBD1 might be the D (6 bases). The germline CDR1 and CDR2 sequences are SGHRS and YFSETQ. This CDR3 is 13 amino acids long. V gave up 1 base and J gave up 6 bases, with 8 bases separating them. This CDR3 reads CASSLQGSQPQHF. The CDR3 DNA is TGCGCCAGCAGCTTGCAGGGGAGTCAGCCCCAGCATTTT. Full variable domain (missing parts from reference TRBV5-1 and TRBJ1-5): KAGVTQTPRYLIKTRGQQVTLSCSPISGHRSVSWYQQTPGQGLQFLFEYFSETQRNKGNFPGRFSGRQFSNSRSEMNVSTLELGDSALYLCASSLQGSQPQHFGDGTRLSIL.